The entry below describes one TCR beta chain. The germline CDR1 and CDR2 sequences are MNHGY and SAAAGT. The V end lost 7 bases, the J end lost 0 bases, and 16 bases lay between the germline ends. The CDR3 loop spans 16 amino acids. Stated treatment: randomized to nivolumab then ipilimumab (arm A) or the reverse (arm B). This table comes from immunoSEQ multiplex PCR, and its TCRdb copy is limited to in-frame clones, with some not included. The sample lists 13,000 or so clones, roughly a quarter occurring once. These data belong to a study of sequential checkpoint blockade in melanoma. The V call is TRBV6-8, the J call TRBJ2-1; D remains ambiguous. The input for sequencing was tumor tissue (inferred from file names), taken from a patient given nivolumab and ipilimumab in sequence. The receptor was derived from a human donor with melanoma. CDR3 residues: CASTQDPTGSYNEQFF. Here the CDR3 DNA reads TGTGCCAGCACCCAGGACCCGACGGGCTCCTACAATGAGCAGTTCTTC.